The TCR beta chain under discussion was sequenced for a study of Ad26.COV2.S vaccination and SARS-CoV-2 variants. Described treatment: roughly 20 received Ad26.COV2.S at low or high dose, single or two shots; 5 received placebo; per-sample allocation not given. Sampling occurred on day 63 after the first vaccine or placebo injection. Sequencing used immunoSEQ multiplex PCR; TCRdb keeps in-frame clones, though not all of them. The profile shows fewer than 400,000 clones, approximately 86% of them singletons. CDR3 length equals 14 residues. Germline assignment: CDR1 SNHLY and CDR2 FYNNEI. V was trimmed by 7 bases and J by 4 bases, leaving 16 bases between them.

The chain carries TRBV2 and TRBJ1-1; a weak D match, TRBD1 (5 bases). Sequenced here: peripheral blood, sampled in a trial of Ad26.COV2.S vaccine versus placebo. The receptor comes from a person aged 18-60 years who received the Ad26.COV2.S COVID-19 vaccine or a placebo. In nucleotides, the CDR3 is TGTGCCAGCACAACAGGCAGGGCTAGCACTGAAGCTTTCTTT. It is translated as CASTTGRASTEAFF.